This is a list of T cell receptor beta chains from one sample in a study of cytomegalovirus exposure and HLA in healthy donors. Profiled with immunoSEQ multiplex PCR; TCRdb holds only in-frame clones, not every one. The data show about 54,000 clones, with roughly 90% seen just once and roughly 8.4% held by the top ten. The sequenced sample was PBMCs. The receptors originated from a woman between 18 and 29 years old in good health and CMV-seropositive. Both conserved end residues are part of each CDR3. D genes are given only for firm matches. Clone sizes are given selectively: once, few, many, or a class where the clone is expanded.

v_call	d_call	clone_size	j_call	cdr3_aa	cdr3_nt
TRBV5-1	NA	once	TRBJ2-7	CASSLYSYEQYF	TGCGCCAGCAGCTTGTACAGCTACGAGCAGTACTTC
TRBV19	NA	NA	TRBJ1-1	CASSILRAAGDTEAFF	NA
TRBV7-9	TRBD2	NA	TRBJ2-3	CASSLIGGGADTQYF	TGTGCCAGCAGCTTAATCGGCGGGGGGGCGGATACGCAGTATTTT
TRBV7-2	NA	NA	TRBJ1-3	CASSGRSGNTIYF	TGTGCCAGCAGTGGGCGTTCTGGAAACACCATATATTTT
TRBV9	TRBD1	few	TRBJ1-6	CASSAQGGESPLHF	TGTGCCAGCAGCGCACAGGGGGGTGAGTCACCCCTCCACTTT
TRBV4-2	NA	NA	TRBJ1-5	CASSQTGTLHNQPQHF	TGTGCCAGCAGCCAGACGGGGACATTACACAATCAGCCCCAGCATTTT
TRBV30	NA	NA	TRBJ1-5	CAWRRTGISNQPQHF	TGTGCCTGGAGGAGAACAGGGATTAGCAATCAGCCCCAGCATTTT
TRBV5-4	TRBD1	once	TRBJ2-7	CASSPGPGQSIYEQYF	TGTGCCAGCAGCCCCGGCCCGGGACAGAGCATTTACGAGCAGTACTTC
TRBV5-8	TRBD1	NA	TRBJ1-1	CASSRDRLNTEAFF	TGTGCCAGCAGCAGGGACAGGCTCAACACTGAAGCTTTCTTT
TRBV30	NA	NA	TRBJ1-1	CAWSVWRGRVNTEAFF	TGTGCCTGGAGTGTATGGAGGGGCAGGGTGAACACTGAAGCTTTCTTT
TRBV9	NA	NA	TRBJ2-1	CASSARKEIYNEQFF	TGTGCCAGCAGCGCCCGAAAGGAGATTTACAATGAGCAGTTCTTC
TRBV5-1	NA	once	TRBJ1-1	CASSLPGDTEAFF	TGCGCCAGCAGCCTACCAGGGGACACTGAAGCTTTCTTT
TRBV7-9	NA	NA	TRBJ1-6	CASSPLSRTLNSPLHF	TGTGCCAGCAGCCCCCTTTCCCGGACACTGAATTCACCCCTCCACTTT
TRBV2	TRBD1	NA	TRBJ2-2	CASRQDRDSPYGELFF	TGTGCCAGCAGACAGGACAGGGACTCCCCATACGGGGAGCTGTTTTTT
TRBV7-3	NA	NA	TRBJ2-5	CASSFSPGRTRRETQYF	TGTGCCAGCAGCTTCTCCCCGGGCAGGACACGACGGGAGACCCAGTACTTC
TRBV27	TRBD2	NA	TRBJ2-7	CASRKRGPSYEQYF	TGTGCCAGCAGGAAGCGGGGGCCCTCCTACGAGCAGTACTTC
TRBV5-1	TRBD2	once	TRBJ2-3	CASSGKLGGEDTQYF	TGCGCCAGCAGCGGGAAGTTGGGAGGGGAAGATACGCAGTATTTT
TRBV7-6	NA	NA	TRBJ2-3	CASSLAGRPITDTQYF	TGTGCCAGCAGCTTAGCGGGGCGCCCGATCACAGATACGCAGTATTTT
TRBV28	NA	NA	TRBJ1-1	CASSLRSEAFF	TGTGCCAGCAGTTTGAGGTCTGAAGCTTTCTTT
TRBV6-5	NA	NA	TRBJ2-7	CASAGDKGSYEQYF	TGTGCCAGCGCGGGCGACAAGGGCTCCTACGAGCAGTACTTC
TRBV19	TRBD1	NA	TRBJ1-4	CASRFRDRNEKLFF	TGTGCCAGTAGATTCCGGGACAGGAATGAAAAACTGTTTTTT
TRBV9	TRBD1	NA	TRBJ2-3	CASSVGVSGSGQGRTDTQYF	TGTGCCAGCAGCGTAGGCGTTTCGGGATCGGGACAGGGGCGGACAGATACGCAGTATTTT
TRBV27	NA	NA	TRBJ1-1	CASSSPVAEAFF	TGTGCCAGCAGTTCACCGGTGGCTGAAGCTTTCTTT
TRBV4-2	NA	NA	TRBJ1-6	CASSQDIAGYNSPLHF	TGTGCCAGCAGCCAGGATATTGCAGGTTATAATTCACCCCTCCACTTT
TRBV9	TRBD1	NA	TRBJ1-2	CASSEGAHYGYTF	TGTGCCAGCAGCGAGGGGGCGCACTATGGCTACACCTTC
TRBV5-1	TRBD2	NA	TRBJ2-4	CASSFSGGFVKNIQYF	TGCGCCAGCAGCTTTAGCGGGGGGTTTGTCAAAAACATTCAGTACTTC
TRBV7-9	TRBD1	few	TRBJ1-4	CASSLLDRGNEKLFF	TGTGCCAGCAGCTTACTAGACAGGGGTAATGAAAAACTGTTTTTT
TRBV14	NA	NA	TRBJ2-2	CASSQDPTSTGELFF	TGTGCCAGCAGCCAAGACCCCACTAGTACCGGGGAGCTGTTTTTT
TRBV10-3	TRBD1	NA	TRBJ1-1	CAISESMNRGNTEAFF	TGTGCCATCAGTGAGTCGATGAACAGGGGGAACACTGAAGCTTTCTTT
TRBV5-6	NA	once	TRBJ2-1	CASSLDYDEQFF	TGTGCCAGCAGCTTGGACTATGATGAGCAGTTCTTC
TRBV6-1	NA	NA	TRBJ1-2	CASSEDTGSNYGYTF	TGTGCCAGCAGTGAAGACACAGGGTCGAACTATGGCTACACCTTC
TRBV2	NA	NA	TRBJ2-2	CASSVVRYAGELFF	TGTGCCAGCAGTGTGGTGAGGTACGCCGGGGAGCTGTTTTTT
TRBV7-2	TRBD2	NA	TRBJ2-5	CASSFGTSGGALVETQYF	TGTGCCAGCAGCTTCGGGACTAGCGGGGGGGCGTTAGTAGAGACCCAGTACTTC
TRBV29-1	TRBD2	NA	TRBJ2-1	CSAGGYSYNEQFF	TGCAGCGCCGGGGGGTATTCCTACAATGAGCAGTTCTTC
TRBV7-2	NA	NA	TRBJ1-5	CASRLGTSNQPQHF	TGTGCCAGCAGGCTTGGGACATCTAATCAGCCCCAGCATTTT
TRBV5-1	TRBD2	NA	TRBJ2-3	CASSLEQRGGVGTDTQYF	TGCGCCAGCAGCTTGGAGCAGCGGGGGGGCGTCGGCACAGATACGCAGTATTTT
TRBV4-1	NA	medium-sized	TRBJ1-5	CASSQDQDQPQHF	TGCGCCAGCAGCCAAGACCAGGATCAGCCCCAGCATTTT
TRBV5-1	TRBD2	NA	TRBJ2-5	CASSLGSGLAGRYQETQYF	TGCGCCAGCAGCTTGGGTAGCGGACTAGCGGGGAGATACCAAGAGACCCAGTACTTC
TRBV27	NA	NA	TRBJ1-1	CASIRGTEAFF	TGTGCCAGCATCCGGGGGACTGAAGCTTTCTTT
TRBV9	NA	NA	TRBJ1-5	CASSVGEAQPQHF	TGTGCCAGCAGCGTAGGTGAGGCTCAGCCCCAGCATTTT
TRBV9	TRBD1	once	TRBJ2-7	CASSVKGASEQYF	TGTGCCAGCAGCGTCAAGGGGGCATCCGAGCAGTACTTC
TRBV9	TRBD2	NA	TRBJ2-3	CASSVGSHSGGASSTDTQYF	TGTGCCAGCAGCGTAGGGTCCCATAGCGGGGGGGCCAGTAGCACAGATACGCAGTATTTT
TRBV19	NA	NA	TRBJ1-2	CASRPRVNYGYTF	TGTGCCAGTAGACCACGGGTTAACTATGGCTACACCTTC
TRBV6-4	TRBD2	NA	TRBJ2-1	CASSDTSGGAQEQFF	TGTGCCAGCAGCGACACTAGCGGGGGGGCTCAGGAGCAGTTCTTC
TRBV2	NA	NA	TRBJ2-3	CASSEGSMGAPWTQYF	TGTGCCAGCAGTGAAGGATCTATGGGGGCCCCATGGACGCAGTATTTT
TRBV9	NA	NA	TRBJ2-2	CASTPGNTGELFF	TGTGCCAGCACCCCAGGGAACACCGGGGAGCTGTTTTTT
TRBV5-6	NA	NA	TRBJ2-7	CASSSVGVYEQYF	TGTGCCAGCAGCTCTGTAGGGGTCTACGAGCAGTACTTC
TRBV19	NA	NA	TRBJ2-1	CASSMRGHNEQFF	TGTGCCAGTAGTATGCGCGGGCACAATGAGCAGTTCTTC
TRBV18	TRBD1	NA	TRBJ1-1	CASSQSRDSLMNTEAFF	TGTGCCAGCTCACAGAGCCGGGACAGCCTCATGAACACTGAAGCTTTCTTT
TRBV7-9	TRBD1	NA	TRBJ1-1	CASTQGARTEAFF	TGTGCCAGCACCCAGGGGGCGAGGACTGAAGCTTTCTTT
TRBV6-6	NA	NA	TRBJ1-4	CASSYRSRIEKLFF	TGTGCCAGCAGTTACAGGTCGAGGATTGAAAAACTGTTTTTT
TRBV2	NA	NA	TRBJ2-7	CASSSKGVASYEQYF	TGTGCCAGCAGTAGTAAAGGGGTTGCGTCCTACGAGCAGTACTTC
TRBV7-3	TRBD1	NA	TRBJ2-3	CASSRDRADTQYF	TGTGCCAGCAGCCGAGACAGGGCGGATACGCAGTATTTT
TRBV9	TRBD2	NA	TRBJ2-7	CASSVSWSGGYEQYF	TGTGCCAGCAGCGTATCCTGGAGCGGGGGCTACGAGCAGTACTTC
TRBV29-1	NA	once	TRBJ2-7	CSVEEAYEQYF	TGCAGCGTCGAGGAGGCGTACGAGCAGTACTTC
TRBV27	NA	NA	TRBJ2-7	CASSFSAGPYEQYF	TGTGCCAGCAGTTTCTCAGCAGGCCCCTACGAGCAGTACTTC
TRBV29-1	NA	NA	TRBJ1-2	CSVEGGGPSNGYTF	TGCAGCGTTGAGGGCGGAGGACCTTCGAATGGCTACACCTTC